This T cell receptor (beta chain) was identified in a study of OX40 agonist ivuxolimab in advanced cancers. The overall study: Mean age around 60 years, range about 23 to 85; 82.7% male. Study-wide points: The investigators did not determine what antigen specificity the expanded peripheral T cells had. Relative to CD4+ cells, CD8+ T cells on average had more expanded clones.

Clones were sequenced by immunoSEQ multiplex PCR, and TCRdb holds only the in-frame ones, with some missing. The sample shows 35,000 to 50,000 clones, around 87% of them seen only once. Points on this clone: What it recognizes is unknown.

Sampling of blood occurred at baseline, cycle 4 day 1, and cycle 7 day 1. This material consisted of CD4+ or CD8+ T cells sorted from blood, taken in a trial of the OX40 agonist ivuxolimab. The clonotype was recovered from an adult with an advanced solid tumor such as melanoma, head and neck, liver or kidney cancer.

The CDR3 nucleotides read TGTGCCAGCTCACCGGGAGCAGTACAAGAGACCCAGTACTTC. This sequence encodes CASSPGAVQETQYF. The gene calls are TRBV18 and TRBJ2-5; a possible D gene is TRBD2 (5 bases). CDR3 length: 14 amino acids. Germline loops: CDR1 KGHSH, CDR2 LQKENI. The ends were cut back, 3 bases at V and 2 bases at J, with 10 bases in the middle.